The 26 T cell receptor beta chains below were found in one sample sequenced in a study of blood T cell repertoires in COVID-19. Measured with immunoSEQ multiplex PCR; TCRdb has only the in-frame clones, and not every one. This table holds 500,000 or so clones, around 87% found once. Sequenced material: PBMCs or T cells enriched from blood (not recorded which). The receptors stem from a woman under 30 who had recovered from COVID-19.

The V call is TRBV20-1, the J call TRBJ1-1; the D is unclear. Germline values: CDR1 DFQATT, CDR2 SNEGSKA (reference sequence). Trimming left V 7 bases short and J 4 bases short, with 10 bases between. This CDR3 comprises 11 residues. The CDR3 coding sequence is TGCAGTGTGGCGGGTTCCACTGAAGCTTTCTTT. It translates to CSVAGSTEAFF.

This chain links TRBV2 with TRBJ2-7; the D gene is possibly TRBD1 (6 bases). From germline, CDR1 is SNHLY and CDR2 FYNNEI. The CDR3 spans 14 residues. V lost 2 bases and J lost 4, with 12 bases in between. For the CDR3, the DNA is TGTGCCAGCAGTGAACAAGGACAGCTATACGAGCAGTACTTC. It is translated as CASSEQGQLYEQYF.

This clone was detected only once. The chain joins TRBV3-1 (or the pseudogene TRBV3-2) to TRBJ1-4; D perhaps matches TRBD1 (5 bases). The CDR3 consists of 15 residues. Germline CDR1 is LGHDT and CDR2 is YNNKEL (reference sequence). The V end lost 0 bases, the J end lost 8 bases, and 13 bases lay between the germline ends. The CDR3 is CASSQEGRADEKLFF. The CDR3 DNA follows: TGTGCCAGCAGCCAAGAGGGCAGGGCGGACGAAAAACTGTTTTTT.

This clone occurred a few times. The J gene is TRBJ1-2, the V gene TRBV5-5, with D possibly TRBD1 on 6 matching bases. V lost 4 bases and J 0 bases, leaving 16 bases between the germline ends. The CDR3 runs to 16 residues. Germline lookup yields CDR1 SGHKS and CDR2 YYEKEE (reference sequence). The CDR3 DNA reads TGTGCCAGCAGCCTCGGACAGAGAGAAGCTAACTATGGCTACACCTTC. Its translation is CASSLGQREANYGYTF. Combining the CDR3 with reference TRBV5-5 and TRBJ1-2 gives the whole variable domain DAGVTQSPTHLIKTRGQQVTLRCSPISGHKSVSWYQQVLGQGPQFIFQYYEKEERGRGNFPDRFSARQFPNYSSELNVNALLLGDSALYLCASSLGQREANYGYTFGSGTRLTVV.

This rearrangement joins TRBV5-5 to TRBJ1-1, with D perhaps matching TRBD1 (5 bases). This CDR3 has 12 amino acids. Looked up from germline, CDR1 is SGHKS and CDR2 is YYEKEE (reference sequence). Trimming left V 0 bases short and J 10 bases short, with 10 bases between. Here the CDR3 reads CASSLDIQAAFF. Here the CDR3 DNA reads TGTGCCAGCAGCTTGGATATACAGGCAGCTTTCTTT.

The rearrangement uses TRBV28 and TRBJ1-2; D might be TRBD1 (5 bases). With 6 bases removed from V and 6 bases from J, the gap between germline ends came to 20 bases. The CDR3 loop spans 15 amino acids. The germline gives CDR1 MDHEN, CDR2 SYDVKM. CDR3 bases: TGTGCCAGCAGCTTTACCGACAGACTCCACAATGGCTACACCTTC. The encoded protein is CASSFTDRLHNGYTF.

This chain joins TRBV4-1 and TRBJ2-1; D is perhaps TRBD2 (7 bases). Per the germline V gene, CDR1 is MGHRA and CDR2 is YSYEKL. This CDR3 is built from 19 residues. Deletions cut 3 bases from V and 5 bases from J, with 26 bases between. CDR3 bases: TGCGCCAGCAGCCACCCCGGGGGGCAGGCAAAGAGGGGGGACAATGAGCAGTTCTTC. Translation gives CASSHPGGQAKRGDNEQFF.

The CDR3 nucleotides are TGTGCCAGCAGCCAGACTAGCGGGGGGGCGTACGAGCAGTACTTC. It is translated as CASSQTSGGAYEQYF. The genes are TRBV3-1 (or the pseudogene TRBV3-2) and TRBJ2-7; 14 bases are shared with TRBD2. V lost 3 bases to trimming and J lost 4 bases; unmatched junction nucleotides: 2. Germline V lookup: CDR1 LGHDT, CDR2 YNNKEL (reference sequence). The CDR3 consists of 15 residues.

The rearrangement joins TRBV6-1 to TRBJ2-7; TRBD1 matches at 7 bases. Germline CDR1 and CDR2: MNHNS and SASEGT. This CDR3 is built from 15 residues. V trimming: 3 bases; J trimming: 3 bases; junction bases outside the gene matches: 8. This CDR3 reads CASSDTKQGLYEQYF. The CDR3 DNA sequence: TGTGCCAGCAGTGATACGAAACAGGGGCTCTACGAGCAGTACTTC.

CDR3 protein: CASTLEPGANVLTF. The DNA of the CDR3 is TGTGCCAGCACTCTGGAGCCTGGGGCCAACGTCCTGACTTTC. V is TRBV6-5 and J is TRBJ2-6; D remains unclear. The CDR3 spans 14 residues. V was clipped by 7 bases and J by 2 bases, with 9 bases between them. Germline CDR1 reads MNHEY; CDR2 reads SVGAGI.

This chain uses TRBV19 with TRBJ1-1, with D perhaps TRBD1 (6 bases). V was shortened by 5 bases and J by 11 bases, with 18 bases between the two germline ends. Germline CDR1 LNHDA, CDR2 SQIVND (reference sequence). The CDR3 loop spans 13 amino acids. This CDR3 is CASSLRQGPKAFF. The CDR3 nucleotides are TGTGCCAGTAGTCTCCGGCAGGGGCCGAAGGCTTTCTTT.

The chain is built from TRBV5-1 and TRBJ2-2, with 7 bases identical to TRBD1. Germline CDR1 reads SGHRS; CDR2 reads YFSETQ. This CDR3 is 16 amino acids long. Unmatched junction bases numbered 9, after V lost 3 bases and J lost 4 bases. CDR3 coding DNA: TGCGCCAGCAGCTCGGATGGGACAGTGACCACCGGGGAGCTGTTTTTT. Its translation: CASSSDGTVTTGELFF.

CDR3 sequence: CASSQLAGSSYEQYF. Written as DNA, the CDR3 is TGCGCCAGCAGCCAGTTAGCGGGGTCCTCCTACGAGCAGTACTTC. The chain uses TRBV4-1 and TRBJ2-7; 8 bases fit TRBD2. The CDR3 has 15 residues. Trimming removed 3 bases from V and 0 bases from J; junction bases left unmatched: 4. The germline V gene has CDR1 MGHRA and CDR2 YSYEKL.

V is TRBV5-1 and J is TRBJ2-1, with D possibly TRBD1 on 6 matching bases. This CDR3 region has 11 residues. V was trimmed by 4 bases and J by 10 bases, leaving 9 bases between them. CDR1 and CDR2 from the germline V gene are SGHRS and YFSETQ. CDR3 DNA: TGCGCCAGCAGCCCCGGGACAGAGCAGTTCTTC. Translated, it gives CASSPGTEQFF.

V usage is TRBV25-1 and J usage is TRBJ1-1, with 12 bases identical to TRBD1. Germline V CDR1 and CDR2: MGHDK, SYGVNS. The CDR3 consists of 15 residues. Trimming cost V 9 bases and J 3 bases; bases outside gene matches: 8. CDR3 bases: TGTGCCAGGAGGGACAGGGGGCAGGAGGACACTGAAGCTTTCTTT. Protein sequence: CARRDRGQEDTEAFF. The whole variable domain, remainder taken from reference TRBV25-1 and TRBJ1-1, is EADIYQTPRYLVIGTGKKITLECSQTMGHDKMYWYQQDPGMELHLIHYSYGVNSTEKGDLSSESTVSRIRTEHFPLTLESARPSHTSQYLCARRDRGQEDTEAFFGQGTRLTVV.

The chain uses TRBV9 and TRBJ2-1, with 7 bases fitting TRBD1. Germline lookup yields CDR1 SGDLS and CDR2 YYNGEE. This CDR3 region has 19 residues. The V gene end was trimmed by 2 bases and the J gene end by 0 bases; junction bases not matched to a gene: 14. The CDR3 DNA is TGTGCCAGCAGCGTTAGCAAGGGGACAGCATTAAGCTCCTACAATGAGCAGTTCTTC. Its translation: CASSVSKGTALSSYNEQFF.

CDR3 DNA: TGTGCCAGCAGTCCCACTGGGGGGAACGAGCAGTACTTC. As protein: CASSPTGGNEQYF. This chain connects TRBV2 to TRBJ2-7; D may be TRBD2 (6 bases). V shed 5 bases and J shed 5 bases, with 13 bases lying between them. Germline V CDR1 and CDR2: SNHLY, FYNNEI. The CDR3 is made up of 13 amino acids.

The chain carries TRBV6-5 and TRBJ1-4; D is perhaps TRBD1 (6 bases). CDR1 MNHEY and CDR2 SVGAGI come from the germline V gene. V was pared by 5 bases and J by 7 bases, with 14 bases between. The length of the CDR3 is 14 residues. The CDR3 nucleotides read TGTGCCAGCAGTCGAGTTAGGGGGGGTGAAAAACTGTTTTTT. Amino acids: CASSRVRGGEKLFF.

A single count supports this clone. CDR3 in amino acids: CASSPKLTYVGAFF. The CDR3 DNA sequence: TGTGCCAGCAGTCCTAAACTAACTTATGTCGGAGCTTTCTTT. This chain uses TRBV27 with TRBJ1-1; D is uncertain. From germline, CDR1 is MNHEY and CDR2 SMNVEV (reference sequence). V was trimmed by 5 bases and J by 10 bases, leaving 20 bases between them. CDR3 size: 14 residues.

This sequence joins TRBV19 and TRBJ2-2, with no clear D. V was shortened by 3 bases and J by 5 bases, with 13 bases between the two germline ends. This CDR3 spans 15 amino acids. Germline CDR1 reads LNHDA; CDR2 reads SQIVND (reference sequence). Here the CDR3 DNA reads TGTGCCAGTAGTATTCAAGCTGTGGAGACCGGGGAGCTGTTTTTT. Encoded protein: CASSIQAVETGELFF.

The J gene is TRBJ1-5, the V gene TRBV5-1, with D unresolved. Between the trimmed V and J ends, which lost 4 bases and 5 bases, there was a span of 16 bases. The germline CDR1 and CDR2 sequences are SGHRS and YFSETQ. CDR3 length: 15 residues. This CDR3 is CASSPEGTDYQPQHF. For the CDR3, the DNA is TGCGCCAGCAGCCCGGAAGGCACAGATTATCAGCCCCAGCATTTT.

The chain recombines TRBV7-2 with TRBJ2-3, with D possibly matching TRBD1 (6 bases). The CDR3 contains 16 residues. The V gene's germline CDR1 is SGHTA and CDR2 FQGNSA. V lost 5 bases, J lost 2 bases, and 17 bases lay in between. The CDR3, as DNA: TGTGCCAGCAGCCCCTGGACAGTCGAACTCACAGATACGCAGTATTTT. It specifies CASSPWTVELTDTQYF. Supplemented by reference TRBV7-2 and TRBJ2-3, the full variable domain reads GAGVSQSPSNKVTEKGKDVELRCDPISGHTALYWYRQSLGQGLEFLIYFQGNSAPDKSGLPSDRFSAERTGGSVSTLTIQRTQQEDSAVYLCASSPWTVELTDTQYFGPGTRLTVL.

This rearrangement joins TRBV4-1 to TRBJ2-5, with 11 bases fitting TRBD2. Germline V gene sequence: CDR1 MGHRA, CDR2 YSYEKL. The CDR3 contains 18 residues. V trimming: 0 bases; J trimming: 2 bases; junction bases outside the gene matches: 8. The DNA for the CDR3 is TGCGCCAGCAGCCAAGAGCATATAGCGGGGGGGCGTCAAGAGACCCAGTACTTC. The encoded protein is CASSQEHIAGGRQETQYF.

The rearrangement uses TRBV3-1 (or the pseudogene TRBV3-2) and TRBJ1-1; the match to TRBD1 covers 8 bases. Germline V CDR1 and CDR2: LGHDT, YNNKEL (reference sequence). The CDR3 is made up of 14 amino acids. Trimming cost V 0 bases and J 8 bases; bases outside gene matches: 5. The CDR3 loop reads CASSQDQGAREAFF. CDR3 sequence (DNA): TGTGCCAGCAGCCAAGATCAGGGGGCAAGGGAAGCTTTCTTT.

The rearrangement links TRBV30 to TRBJ1-5; a possible D gene is TRBD1 (5 bases). Germline V CDR1 and CDR2: GTSNPN, SVGIG (reference sequence). The length of the CDR3 is 13 residues. Trimming cost V 4 bases and J 1 base, with 8 bases left between them. The CDR3 sequence: CAWTTASNQPQHF. The DNA of the CDR3 is TGTGCCTGGACGACAGCAAGCAATCAGCCCCAGCATTTT.

This chain uses TRBV5-6 with TRBJ1-2; weak D call: TRBD1 (6 bases). The CDR3 is 17 residues long. V was shortened by 4 bases and J by 5 bases, with 24 bases between the two germline ends. Germline CDR1 reads SGHDT; CDR2 reads YYEEEE. As DNA, the CDR3 is TGTGCCAGCAGCGCATTGGATGGGGTTAGACAGGTATATGGCTACACCTTC. Its translation is CASSALDGVRQVYGYTF.